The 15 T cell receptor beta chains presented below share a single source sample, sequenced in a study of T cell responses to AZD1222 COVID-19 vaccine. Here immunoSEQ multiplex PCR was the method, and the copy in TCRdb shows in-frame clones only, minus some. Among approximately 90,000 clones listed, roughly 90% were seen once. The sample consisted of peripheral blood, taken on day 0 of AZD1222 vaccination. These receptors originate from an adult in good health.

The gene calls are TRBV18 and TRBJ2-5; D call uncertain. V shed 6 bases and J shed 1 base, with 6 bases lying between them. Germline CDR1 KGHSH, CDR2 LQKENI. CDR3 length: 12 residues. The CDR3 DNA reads TGTGCCAGCTCCGGGCTCCAAGAGACCCAGTACTTC. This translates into CASSGLQETQYF.

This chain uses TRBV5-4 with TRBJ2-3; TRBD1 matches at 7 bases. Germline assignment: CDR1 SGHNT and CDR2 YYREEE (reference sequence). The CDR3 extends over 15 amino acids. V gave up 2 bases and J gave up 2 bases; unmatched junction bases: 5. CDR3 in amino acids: CASSFQGVNTDTQYF. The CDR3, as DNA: TGTGCCAGCAGCTTTCAGGGGGTGAACACAGATACGCAGTATTTT. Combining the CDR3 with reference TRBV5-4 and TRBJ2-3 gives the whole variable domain ETGVTQSPTHLIKTRGQQVTLRCSSQSGHNTVSWYQQALGQGPQFIFQYYREEENGRGNFPPRFSGLQFPNYSSELNVNALELDDSALYLCASSFQGVNTDTQYFGPGTRLTVL.

CDR3 nucleotides: TGTGCCAGCAGTGAATGGACTAGCGGGGGGCAAGAGACCCAGTACTTC. It encodes CASSEWTSGGQETQYF. The V call is TRBV6-1, the J call TRBJ2-5; 14 bases agree with TRBD2. CDR1 is MNHNS and CDR2 is SASEGT in the germline V gene. J lost 2 bases, V lost 2 bases, and 1 base had no gene match. This CDR3 contains 16 residues.

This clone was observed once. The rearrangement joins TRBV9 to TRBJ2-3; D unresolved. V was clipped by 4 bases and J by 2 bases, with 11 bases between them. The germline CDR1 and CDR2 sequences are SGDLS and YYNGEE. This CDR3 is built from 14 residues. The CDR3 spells CASSPRHFTDTQYF. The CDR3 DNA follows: TGTGCCAGCAGCCCCCGACACTTCACAGATACGCAGTATTTT.

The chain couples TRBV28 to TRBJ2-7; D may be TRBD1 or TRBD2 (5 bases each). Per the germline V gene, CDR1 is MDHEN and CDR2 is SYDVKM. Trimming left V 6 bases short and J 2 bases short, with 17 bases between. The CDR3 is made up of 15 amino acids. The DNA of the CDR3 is TGTGCCAGCAGGGCTAGGGACGGTATTACCTACGAGCAGTACTTC. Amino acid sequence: CASRARDGITYEQYF. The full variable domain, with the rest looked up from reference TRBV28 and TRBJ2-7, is DVKVTQSSRYLVKRTGEKVFLECVQDMDHENMFWYRQDPGLGLRLIYFSYDVKMKEKGDIPEGYSVSREKKERFSLILESASTNQTSMYLCASRARDGITYEQYFGPGTRLTVT.

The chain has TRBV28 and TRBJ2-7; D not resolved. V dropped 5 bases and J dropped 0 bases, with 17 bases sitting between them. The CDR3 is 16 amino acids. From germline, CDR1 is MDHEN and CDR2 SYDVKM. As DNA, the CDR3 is TGTGCCAGCAGTACACCTAGGGTATTCGACTCCTACGAGCAGTACTTC. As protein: CASSTPRVFDSYEQYF.

CDR3 sequence: CASSQEGTSGMDTQYF. CDR3 in DNA: TGTGCCAGCAGCCAGGAAGGGACTAGCGGGATGGATACGCAGTATTTT. The chain uses TRBV4-2 and TRBJ2-3; 13 nucleotides match TRBD2. The CDR3 loop spans 16 amino acids. The junction had 6 bases not matched to a gene; V was cut back by 3 bases and J by 6 bases. Germline-derived CDR1 and CDR2 are LGHNA and YNFKEQ.

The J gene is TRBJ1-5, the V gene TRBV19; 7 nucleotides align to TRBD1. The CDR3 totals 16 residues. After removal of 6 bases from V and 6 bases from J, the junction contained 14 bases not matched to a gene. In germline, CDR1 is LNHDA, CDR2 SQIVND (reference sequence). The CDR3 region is CASREQGTRLGQPQHF. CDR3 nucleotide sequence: TGTGCCAGTAGGGAACAGGGGACACGGCTCGGTCAGCCCCAGCATTTT. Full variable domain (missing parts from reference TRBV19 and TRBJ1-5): DGGITQSPKYLFRKEGQNVTLSCEQNLNHDAMYWYRQDPGQGLRLIYYSQIVNDFQKGDIAEGYSVSREKKESFPLTVTSAQKNPTAFYLCASREQGTRLGQPQHFGDGTRLSIL.

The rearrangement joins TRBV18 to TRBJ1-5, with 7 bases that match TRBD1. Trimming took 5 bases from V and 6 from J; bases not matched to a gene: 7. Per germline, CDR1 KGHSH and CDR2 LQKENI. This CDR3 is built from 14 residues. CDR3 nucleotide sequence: TGTGCCAGCTCAACTCAGGGGGGTGCTCAGCCCCAGCATTTT. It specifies CASSTQGGAQPQHF. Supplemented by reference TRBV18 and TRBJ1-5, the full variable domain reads NAGVMQNPRHLVRRRGQEARLRCSPMKGHSHVYWYRQLPEEGLKFMVYLQKENIIDESGMPKERFSAEFPKEGPSILRIQQVVRGDSAAYFCASSTQGGAQPQHFGDGTRLSIL.

The CDR3 is CASSAGQATEAFF. The CDR3 coding sequence is TGTGCCAGCAGCGCCGGACAAGCCACTGAAGCTTTCTTT. This chain connects TRBV25-1 to TRBJ1-1, with D perhaps TRBD1 (5 bases). The ends were cut back, 6 bases at V and 4 bases at J, with 12 bases in the middle. The germline V gene has CDR1 MGHDK and CDR2 SYGVNS. The CDR3 covers 13 residues.

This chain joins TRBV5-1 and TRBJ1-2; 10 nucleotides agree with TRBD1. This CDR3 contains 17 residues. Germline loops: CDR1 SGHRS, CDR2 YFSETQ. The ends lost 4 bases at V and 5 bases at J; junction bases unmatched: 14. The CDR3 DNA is TGCGCCAGCAGCGCGGGAGGGCCGACAGGGGGCGTTTATGGCTACACCTTC. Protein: CASSAGGPTGGVYGYTF.

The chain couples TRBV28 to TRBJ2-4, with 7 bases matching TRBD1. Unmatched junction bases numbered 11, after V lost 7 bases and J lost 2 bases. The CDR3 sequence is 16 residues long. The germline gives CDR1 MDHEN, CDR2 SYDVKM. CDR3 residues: CASTETGTVTKNIQYF. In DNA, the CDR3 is TGTGCCAGCACCGAGACCGGGACAGTGACCAAAAACATTCAGTACTTC.

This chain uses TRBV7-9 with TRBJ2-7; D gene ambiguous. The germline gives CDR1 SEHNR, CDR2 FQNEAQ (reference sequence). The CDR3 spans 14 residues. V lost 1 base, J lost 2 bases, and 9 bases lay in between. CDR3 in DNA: TGTGCCAGCAGCTTAGTGGGGAAGACCTACGAGCAGTACTTC. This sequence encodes CASSLVGKTYEQYF.

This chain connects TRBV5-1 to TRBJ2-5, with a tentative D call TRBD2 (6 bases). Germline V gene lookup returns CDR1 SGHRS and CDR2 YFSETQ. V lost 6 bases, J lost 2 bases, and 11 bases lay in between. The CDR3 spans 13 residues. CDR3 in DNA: TGCGCCAGCAACTCCGGGGGACAAGAGACCCAGTACTTC. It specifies CASNSGGQETQYF.

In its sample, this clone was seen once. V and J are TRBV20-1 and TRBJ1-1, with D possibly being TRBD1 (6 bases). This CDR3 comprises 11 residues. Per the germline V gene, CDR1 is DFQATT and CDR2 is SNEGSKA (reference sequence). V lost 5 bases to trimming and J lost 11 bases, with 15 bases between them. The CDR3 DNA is TGCAGTGCTCCCAGGGGCAGCGGCGCTTTCTTT. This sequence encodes CSAPRGSGAFF.